The entry below gives a single TCR beta chain sequence along with its context. The antigen remains unidentified. The protocol was immunoSEQ multiplex PCR, while the TCRdb copy is restricted to in-frame clones and leaves out a portion. There are some 140,000 clones in the sample; approximately 93% occur only once, and 3.1% lies in the top ten. This specimen belongs to a study of T cell responses to AZD1222 COVID-19 vaccine. The study's findings and limits: Repertoires in all cases were sampled only once the peak T cell response had passed.

Germline CDR1 and CDR2: ENHRY and SYGVKD. V was shortened by 7 bases and J by 0 bases, with 12 bases between the two germline ends. The CDR3 runs to 15 residues. The source material was peripheral blood, sampled on day 0 of AZD1222 vaccination. The source is an adult in good health. The chain recombines TRBV10-3 with TRBJ2-2; D possibly matches TRBD1 or TRBD2 (6 bases each). The chain's CDR3 is CAITGGPANTGELFF. The CDR3 DNA sequence: TGTGCCATCACCGGGGGCCCAGCGAACACCGGGGAGCTGTTTTTT.